Sequencing of this TCR beta chain was carried out in a study of T-cell memory formation after mild COVID-19. This clonotype came up a few times. TCRdb re-derived calls from the 5' RACE reads in MiXCR, one entry per CDR3 protein. The sample lists roughly 130,000 distinct CDR3 sequences, 5% to 6.5% occurring once. V lost 4 bases to trimming and J lost 1 base, with 11 bases between them. The germline V gene has CDR1 LGHDT and CDR2 YNNKEL (reference sequence). The CDR3 is 14 residues long. Material: PBMCs or a T cell subset sorted from them (not recorded which). The chain links TRBV3-1 to TRBJ2-7, with TRBD1 as a possible D gene (6 bases). The TCR originated in an adult woman who had mild COVID-19 (a few samples of this study predate the infection). Cell type and time point are not known. The CDR3 sequence: CASSRNRASYEQYF. CDR3 coding DNA: TGTGCCAGCAGCCGGAACAGGGCTTCCTACGAGCAGTACTTC.